The next 22 T cell receptor beta chains were all read from a single sample in a study of CD8+CD57+ T cells in acquired aplastic anemia. Both TCR beta VDJ combination and CDR3 sequence profiling were carried out. Genomic DNA was the template for this profiling. TCRdb re-derived calls from the reads in MiXCR, one entry per CDR3 protein. The sample has about 160,000 distinct CDR3 sequences, roughly 40% seen once. The sequencing input was sorted CD4+, CD8+, or CD8+CD57+ T cells (not recorded which) from PBMCs. These receptors originate from a human donor in good health.

This clonotype was counted ten times or more. CDR3 DNA sequence: TGTGCCATTGCTGCAGGACAGGGGGTCACTGAAGCTTTCTTT. Translated, it gives CAIAAGQGVTEAFF. The chain combines TRBV7-9 with TRBJ1-1; 10 nucleotides align to TRBD1. The CDR3 sequence is 14 residues long. The V gene's germline CDR1 is SEHNR and CDR2 FQNEAQ (reference sequence). Trimming removed 10 bases from V and 4 bases from J; junction bases left unmatched: 9.

This clonotype has just a few counts. The conserved final phenylalanine or tryptophan is absent from the CDR3, which likely points to a read error. The rearrangement uses TRBV6-1 and TRBJ1-2; D gene ambiguous. Per germline, CDR1 MNHNS and CDR2 SASEGT. This CDR3 comprises 13 residues. V lost 2 bases and J lost 4, with 8 bases in between. Here the CDR3 DNA reads TGTGCCAGCAGTGAAAAAGGAAGCTATGGCTACACCCTC. Its translation: CASSEKGSYGYTL.

This clonotype was counted ten times or more. The chain has TRBV6-1 and TRBJ1-1; tentatively, D is TRBD1 (5 bases). V dropped 5 bases and J dropped 5 bases, with 15 bases sitting between them. The germline CDR1 and CDR2 sequences are MNHNS and SASEGT. The CDR3 has 14 amino acids. CDR3: CASSLQDLRTEAFF. CDR3 sequence (DNA): TGTGCCAGCAGTCTACAGGATTTGAGGACTGAAGCTTTCTTT.

This clonotype came up many times. The J gene is TRBJ1-2, the V gene TRBV6-5; possible D gene TRBD1, 6 bases. The length of the CDR3 is 15 residues. Per germline, CDR1 MNHEY and CDR2 SVGAGI. Trimming pared 2 bases from V and 4 bases from J, leaving 14 bases between. CDR3 sequence: CASSYQRTASYGYTF. The CDR3 nucleotides read TGTGCCAGCAGTTACCAAAGGACAGCCAGCTATGGCTACACCTTC.

The chain couples TRBV10-3 to TRBJ1-5; D gene ambiguous. CDR3 size: 15 residues. V was clipped by 6 bases and J by 4 bases, with 16 bases between them. The germline V gene has CDR1 ENHRY and CDR2 SYGVKD. The CDR3 DNA is TGTGCCATCAGGACCGGGAAGAGGTCGAATCAGCCCCAGCATTTT. Protein: CAIRTGKRSNQPQHF.

This clonotype appeared a few times. The chain combines TRBV6-1 with TRBJ2-2, with 7 bases lining up with TRBD1. CDR1 is MNHNS and CDR2 is SASEGT in the germline V gene. V lost 6 bases to trimming and J lost 3 bases; unmatched junction nucleotides: 7. The CDR3 consists of 15 residues. The CDR3 sequence: CASRKDRFDTGELFF. CDR3 DNA sequence: TGTGCCAGCAGAAAGGACAGGTTCGACACCGGGGAGCTGTTTTTT.

V is TRBV2 and J is TRBJ2-7, with TRBD1 matching 9 bases. Looked up from germline, CDR1 is SNHLY and CDR2 is FYNNEI. The CDR3 runs 14 residues. Losses at the gene ends were 6 bases for V and 7 bases for J; bases not matched to a gene: 10. The CDR3 reads CASSYRTGAGEQYF. CDR3 in DNA: TGTGCCAGCAGCTACCGGACAGGGGCAGGGGAGCAGTACTTC.

The chain links TRBV25-1 to TRBJ2-3, with 16 positions matching TRBD2. V trimming: 4 bases; J trimming: 4 bases; junction bases outside the gene matches: 11. CDR1 is MGHDK and CDR2 is SYGVNS in the germline V gene. This CDR3 contains 19 residues. CDR3 DNA sequence: TGTGCCAGCAGTGGACCGGGACTAGCGGGGGGGCTTGTAGCAGATACGCAGTATTTT. It encodes CASSGPGLAGGLVADTQYF.

This clonotype was detected only a few times. V is TRBV20-1 and J is TRBJ1-6; D gene unclear. The CDR3 loop spans 13 amino acids. Germline CDR1 is DFQATT and CDR2 is SNEGSKA (reference sequence). Trimming shortened V by 0 bases and J by 13 bases, and 13 bases separated the two germline ends. The DNA for the CDR3 is TGCAGTGCTAGAGACCCCAAAGGGTATCCCCTCCACTTT. Its protein product is CSARDPKGYPLHF.

This clonotype was seen at least ten times. V usage is TRBV12-3 or TRBV12-4 and J usage is TRBJ1-1; D remains unclear. The CDR3 is 11 residues long. Trimming left V 8 bases short and J 11 bases short, with 15 bases between. Here the CDR3 reads CASVVKITAFF. Here the CDR3 DNA reads TGTGCCAGCGTAGTCAAGATAACGGCTTTCTTT.

V is TRBV11-3 and J is TRBJ2-7; possible D gene TRBD1, 6 bases. Germline V gene sequence: CDR1 SGHNT, CDR2 YENEEA. This CDR3 has 14 residues. Trimming removed 2 bases from V and 1 base from J, with 9 bases in between. For the CDR3, the DNA is TGTGCCAGCAGCTTATATCAGGGGTCCTACGAGCAGTACTTC. Protein: CASSLYQGSYEQYF.

This chain joins TRBV25-1 and TRBJ1-2; D call uncertain. Germline-derived CDR1 and CDR2 are MGHDK and SYGVNS. V was trimmed by 1 base and J by 0 bases, leaving 9 bases between them. The CDR3 runs 15 residues. In DNA form, the CDR3 reads TGTGCCAGCAGTGAATCTTGGCGACCTAACTATGGCTACACCTTC. This translates into CASSESWRPNYGYTF.

The chain employs TRBV6-1 and TRBJ2-7; D is unclear. The CDR3 runs 13 residues. Germline V gene lookup returns CDR1 MNHNS and CDR2 SASEGT. The V gene lost 2 bases and the J gene lost 6 bases, with 11 bases spanning the gap. The CDR3 bases are TGTGCCAGCAGTGAACAGGCCAAACTCGAGCAGTACTTC. Translated: CASSEQAKLEQYF.

In its sample, this clonotype was seen many times. The CDR3 nucleotides are TGTGCCAGCAGCCCGGAGGTCCTGAATTCACCCCTCCACTTT. It yields the protein CASSPEVLNSPLHF. The rearrangement joins TRBV5-5 to TRBJ1-6, with D uncertain. The CDR3 runs to 14 residues. Germline loops: CDR1 SGHKS, CDR2 YYEKEE (reference sequence). V was shortened by 4 bases and J by 7 bases, with 12 bases between the two germline ends.

This clonotype was observed many times. This sequence joins TRBV19 and TRBJ2-6; TRBD1 matches at 7 bases. Germline V gene lookup returns CDR1 LNHDA and CDR2 SQIVND (reference sequence). V gave up 7 bases and J gave up 0 bases; unmatched junction bases: 9. The CDR3 is 17 amino acids. The DNA for the CDR3 is TGTGCCAGTAAGACCGGGACAGCCCACTCTGGGGCCAACGTCCTGACTTTC. This encodes CASKTGTAHSGANVLTF.

This clonotype has a handful of counts. V gene TRBV28 combines with J gene TRBJ1-2; D remains unclear. CDR1 and CDR2 from the germline V gene are MDHEN and SYDVKM. The CDR3 has 12 amino acids. V shed 7 bases and J shed 8 bases, with 14 bases lying between them. This chain's CDR3 is CASTWTDEGYTF. The CDR3 bases are TGTGCCAGCACCTGGACGGATGAGGGCTACACCTTC.

The CDR3, as DNA: TGTGCCAGCAGCTGGGACAGGGCGAGCACCATATATTTT. It is translated as CASSWDRASTIYF. V is TRBV7-9 and J is TRBJ1-3, with TRBD1 matching 9 bases. The V gene's germline CDR1 is SEHNR and CDR2 FQNEAQ (reference sequence). The junction had 4 bases not matched to a gene; V was cut back by 4 bases and J by 9 bases. The CDR3 spans 13 residues.

This clonotype appeared many times. The chain combines TRBV5-4 with TRBJ1-5; D is unresolved. CDR1 and CDR2 from the germline V gene are SGHNT and YYREEE (reference sequence). The ends were cut back, 2 bases at V and 5 bases at J, with 5 bases in the middle. The CDR3 has 12 amino acids. DNA for the CDR3: TGTGCCAGCAGCTTTTTCGATCAGCCCCAGCATTTT. This gives the protein CASSFFDQPQHF.

V usage is TRBV18 and J usage is TRBJ1-1, with 7 bases that match TRBD1. J gave up 5 bases and V 6 bases, and 12 bases lay outside the gene matches. The CDR3 has 15 residues. Germline V lookup: CDR1 KGHSH, CDR2 LQKENI. CDR3 sequence (DNA): TGTGCCAGCTCCCCGCGGGACAGCCAAGGAACTGAAGCTTTCTTT. This gives the protein CASSPRDSQGTEAFF. The full variable domain, in which reference TRBV18 and TRBJ1-1 provide the parts outside the CDR3, is NAGVMQNPRHLVRRRGQEARLRCSPMKGHSHVYWYRQLPEEGLKFMVYLQKENIIDESGMPKERFSAEFPKEGPSILRIQQVVRGDSAAYFCASSPRDSQGTEAFFGQGTRLTVV.

For this clonotype: Without the conserved terminal phenylalanine or tryptophan, this CDR3 likely stems from a read error. The CDR3 DNA sequence: TGTGCCAGCAGCTTACAGGTACCTCCCTACGAGCAGTACTCC. Translating gives CASSLQVPPYEQYS. The rearrangement uses TRBV7-6 and TRBJ2-7; no clear D. The V and J ends lost 2 bases and 2 bases respectively, with 10 bases between them. This CDR3 is 14 amino acids long. Germline-derived CDR1 and CDR2 are SGHVS and FNYEAQ.

This clonotype was detected only once. At one end, the junction sequence differs from germline, possibly due to a read error. The chain carries TRBV19 and TRBJ1-1, with TRBD1 matching 10 bases. The CDR3 is made up of 12 amino acids. CDR1 is LNHDA and CDR2 is SQIVND in the germline V gene (reference sequence). The CDR3 spells CASSWTGGRASF. As DNA, the CDR3 is TGTGCCAGTAGTTGGACAGGGGGGAGAGCTTCCTTT. Based on the CDR3 plus reference TRBV19 and TRBJ1-1, the full variable domain is DGGITQSPKYLFRKEGQNVTLSCEQNLNHDAMYWYRQDPGQGLRLIYYSQIVNDFQKGDIAEGYSVSREKKESFPLTVTSAQKNPTAFYLCASSWTGGRASFGQGTRLTVV.

This clonotype has a count of ten or more. This chain joins TRBV6-4 and TRBJ2-7; D possibly uses TRBD1 or TRBD2 (6 bases each). CDR1 is MRHNA, CDR2 SNTAGT, per germline. The CDR3 sequence is 16 residues long. Trimming took off 2 bases at V and 1 base at J, with 15 bases between the two ends. Here the CDR3 reads CASSDDSRRGSYEQYF. The DNA for the CDR3 is TGTGCCAGCAGTGACGACTCAAGGAGGGGGTCCTACGAGCAGTACTTC.